A single sample gave rise to the 24 T cell receptor beta chains below, sequenced in a study of cytomegalovirus exposure and HLA in healthy donors. The PCR had 60 Vbeta and 13 Jbeta primers. The protocol was immunoSEQ multiplex PCR, while the TCRdb copy is restricted to in-frame clones and leaves out a portion. The sample holds some 75,000 clones. Sequenced sample: PBMCs. The receptors here all came from a man aged 40-55 years in good health and CMV-seronegative.

The V and J genes are TRBV29-1 and TRBJ1-3; a weak D match, TRBD1 (6 bases). Germline V lookup: CDR1 SQVTM, CDR2 ANQGSEA. V was cut by 4 bases and J by 4 bases, with 11 bases left in between. The CDR3 extends over 13 amino acids. Here the CDR3 DNA reads TGCAGCGTTGCAGGGGCTCTGGGAAACACCATATATTTT. Amino acids: CSVAGALGNTIYF.

V is TRBV6-5 and J is TRBJ2-2, with D possibly TRBD2 on 6 matching bases. CDR1 is MNHEY, CDR2 SVGAGI, per germline. V was trimmed by 2 bases and J by 4 bases, leaving 11 bases between them. The CDR3 runs to 15 residues. CDR3 protein: CASSYVGGITGELFF. CDR3 DNA: TGTGCCAGCAGTTACGTGGGAGGCATCACCGGGGAGCTGTTTTTT.

This sequence joins TRBV6-5 and TRBJ2-5; 8 bases are a match to TRBD1. After removal of 4 bases from V and 5 bases from J, the junction contained 6 bases not matched to a gene. Germline V lookup: CDR1 MNHEY, CDR2 SVGAGI. CDR3 length equals 14 residues. In nucleotides, the CDR3 is TGTGCCAGCAGTTTTTCAGGGGGCGGGGAGACCCAGTACTTC. The encoded protein is CASSFSGGGETQYF.

This chain links TRBV11-3 with TRBJ2-1; 10 positions agree with TRBD1. The CDR3 is 15 amino acids. The ends lost 1 base at V and 7 bases at J; junction bases unmatched: 4. Germline-derived CDR1 and CDR2 are SGHNT and YENEEA. The CDR3 spells CASSLAGTGVNEQFF. In DNA, the CDR3 is TGTGCCAGCAGCTTAGCAGGGACAGGGGTGAATGAGCAGTTCTTC.

J is TRBJ2-5 and V is TRBV2; TRBD2 matches 8 bases. Germline CDR1 and CDR2: SNHLY and FYNNEI. With V trimmed by 1 base and J by 5 bases, 6 bases remained unmatched. The CDR3 runs to 15 residues. CDR3 nucleotides: TGTGCCAGCAGTGAAGACGTCAGCGGGGGTGAGACCCAGTACTTC. It is translated as CASSEDVSGGETQYF.

The chain recombines TRBV28 with TRBJ1-1; 7 nucleotides match TRBD1. The CDR3 is 15 residues long. V gave up 5 bases and J gave up 1 base; unmatched junction bases: 7. Germline CDR1 is MDHEN and CDR2 is SYDVKM. CDR3 protein: CASSPPDRPNTEAFF. CDR3 DNA sequence: TGTGCCAGCAGTCCCCCGGACAGGCCGAACACTGAAGCTTTCTTT.

The chain recombines TRBV10-3 with TRBJ2-2, with 8 nucleotides matching TRBD1. Germline V lookup: CDR1 ENHRY, CDR2 SYGVKD. The CDR3 extends over 18 amino acids. V lost 2 bases, J lost 2 bases, and 10 bases stayed unmatched. CDR3 sequence reads: CAISESPGTGLNTGELFF. CDR3 coding DNA: TGTGCCATCAGTGAGAGCCCCGGGACAGGATTAAACACCGGGGAGCTGTTTTTT.

The V call is TRBV29-1, the J call TRBJ2-7, with TRBD1 matching 8 bases. Trimming at V came to 4 bases and at J to 5 bases, leaving 19 bases not matched to a gene. The CDR3 covers 17 residues. CDR1 is SQVTM, CDR2 ANQGSEA, per germline. CDR3 nucleotide sequence: TGCAGCGTTGTCCCGATTCCGGGGACAGGAATAGGAAACGAGCAGTACTTC. Protein product: CSVVPIPGTGIGNEQYF.

The CDR3 bases are TGTGCCAGTAGGCGACAGGGGGCGAGCAATCAGCCCCAGCATTTT. Its translation is CASRRQGASNQPQHF. The chain employs TRBV19 and TRBJ1-5; 10 nucleotides align to TRBD1. CDR1 is LNHDA and CDR2 is SQIVND in the germline V gene (reference sequence). This CDR3 is 15 amino acids long. Trimming at V came to 6 bases and at J to 1 base, leaving 3 bases not matched to a gene.

The rearrangement links TRBV18 to TRBJ1-5; 7 nucleotides agree with TRBD1. In germline, CDR1 is KGHSH, CDR2 LQKENI. V shed 6 bases and J 2 bases; nucleotides not matched to a gene: 1. This CDR3 comprises 13 residues. The CDR3 region has the DNA TGTGCCAGCTCCGACAGGGGCAATCAGCCCCAGCATTTT. Its protein is CASSDRGNQPQHF.

The rearrangement joins TRBV7-6 to TRBJ2-7; maybe TRBD1 (5 bases). Per the germline V gene, CDR1 is SGHVS and CDR2 is FNYEAQ. V lost 1 base and J 3 bases, leaving 13 bases between the germline ends. The CDR3 extends over 15 amino acids. CDR3 sequence: CASSLGSDSNYEQYF. The CDR3 nucleotides read TGTGCCAGCAGCTTAGGAAGTGACAGCAACTACGAGCAGTACTTC.

The rearrangement links TRBV18 to TRBJ1-4; D is unresolved. V shed 4 bases and J shed 7 bases, with 10 bases lying between them. Germline CDR1 is KGHSH and CDR2 is LQKENI. The CDR3 consists of 13 residues. The CDR3 here is CASSRDLSEKLFF. The CDR3 DNA reads TGTGCCAGCTCACGAGATCTGAGTGAAAAACTGTTTTTT.

The gene calls are TRBV6-6 and TRBJ2-1; 7 bases align to TRBD1. The germline V gene has CDR1 MNHNY and CDR2 SVGAGI (reference sequence). CDR3 size: 15 residues. V trimming: 5 bases; J trimming: 8 bases; junction bases outside the gene matches: 12. Here the CDR3 reads CASSHSTGFQDEQFF. Written as DNA, the CDR3 is TGTGCCAGCAGTCATTCGACAGGGTTTCAGGATGAGCAGTTCTTC.

This sequence joins TRBV5-5 and TRBJ2-7; the match to TRBD1 covers 10 bases. CDR1 SGHKS and CDR2 YYEKEE come from the germline V gene (reference sequence). This CDR3 is built from 16 residues. J lost 2 bases, V lost 0 bases, and 5 bases had no gene match. The CDR3 is CASSLVTGGGTYEQYF. The CDR3 coding sequence is TGTGCCAGCAGCTTGGTGACAGGGGGCGGAACCTACGAGCAGTACTTC. Together with reference TRBV5-5 and TRBJ2-7, the CDR3 gives the full variable domain: DAGVTQSPTHLIKTRGQQVTLRCSPISGHKSVSWYQQVLGQGPQFIFQYYEKEERGRGNFPDRFSARQFPNYSSELNVNALLLGDSALYLCASSLVTGGGTYEQYFGPGTRLTVT.

The chain recombines TRBV11-2 with TRBJ2-7, with 11 bases identical to TRBD1. Germline trimming cut 0 bases from V and 12 bases from J; bases unmatched to any gene: 4. CDR3 size: 13 residues. Germline V gives CDR1 SGHAT, CDR2 FQNNGV. The CDR3 loop is CASSLEGGTGGYF. The CDR3 DNA follows: TGTGCCAGCAGCTTAGAGGGGGGGACAGGGGGGTACTTC. Full variable domain (rest looked up from reference TRBV11-2 and TRBJ2-7): EAGVAQSPRYKIIEKRQSVAFWCNPISGHATLYWYQQILGQGPKLLIQFQNNGVVDDSQLPKDRFSAERLKGVDSTLKIQPAKLEDSAVYLCASSLEGGTGGYFGPGTRLTVT.

The chain is built from TRBV7-2 and TRBJ2-1; D perhaps matches TRBD2 (5 bases). CDR3 length: 11 residues. The germline V gene has CDR1 SGHTA and CDR2 FQGNSA. V lost 5 bases to trimming and J lost 15 bases, with 14 bases between them. CDR3 bases: TGTGCCAGCAGCATTGGACTGCTCCGGTTCTTC. Translating gives CASSIGLLRFF.

This sequence joins TRBV18 and TRBJ1-1; unclear D gene. The V end was cut by 3 bases, the J end by 3 bases, with 8 bases between. Germline V gene sequence: CDR1 KGHSH, CDR2 LQKENI. The CDR3 has 13 residues. Written as DNA, the CDR3 is TGTGCCAGCTCACCCGGTGCGTACACTGAAGCTTTCTTT. Protein sequence: CASSPGAYTEAFF. The full variable domain, its missing parts supplied by reference TRBV18 and TRBJ1-1, is NAGVMQNPRHLVRRRGQEARLRCSPMKGHSHVYWYRQLPEEGLKFMVYLQKENIIDESGMPKERFSAEFPKEGPSILRIQQVVRGDSAAYFCASSPGAYTEAFFGQGTRLTVV.

The rearrangement joins TRBV15 to TRBJ1-5; D ambiguous. V was pared by 0 bases and J by 6 bases, with 6 bases between. Germline V lookup: CDR1 LNHNV, CDR2 YYDKDF (reference sequence). This CDR3 has 13 amino acids. In DNA form, the CDR3 reads TGTGCCACCAGCAGAGATCACGGTCAGCCCCAGCATTTT. This encodes CATSRDHGQPQHF.

The chain combines TRBV7-2 with TRBJ2-7; 10 positions agree with TRBD2. With 5 bases clipped from V and 3 bases from J, the junction kept 4 bases outside the gene matches. Germline V gives CDR1 SGHTA, CDR2 FQGNSA. The length of the CDR3 is 14 residues. The CDR3: CASSVSSGSYEQYF. In DNA form, the CDR3 reads TGTGCCAGCAGCGTATCTAGCGGGAGCTACGAGCAGTACTTC.

This sequence joins TRBV5-5 and TRBJ1-2; a possible D gene is TRBD1 (6 bases). The CDR3 loop spans 14 amino acids. Germline V gives CDR1 SGHKS, CDR2 YYEKEE (reference sequence). V shed 4 bases and J shed 5 bases, with 15 bases lying between them. CDR3 sequence reads: CASSPQGFWYGYTF. CDR3 DNA sequence: TGTGCCAGCAGCCCACAGGGTTTTTGGTATGGCTACACCTTC.

J is TRBJ1-2 and V is TRBV18; D gene unclear. Germline CDR1 reads KGHSH; CDR2 reads LQKENI. Trimming shortened V by 1 base and J by 3 bases, and 9 bases separated the two germline ends. The CDR3 sequence is 14 residues long. The chain's CDR3 is CASSPLEQDYGYTF. DNA of the CDR3: TGTGCCAGCTCACCACTTGAGCAGGACTATGGCTACACCTTC.

V and J are TRBV10-1 and TRBJ2-5; 8 bases agree with TRBD1. The J call may not be correct, given that the DNA end is closer to TRBJ2-7. Germline CDR1 is WNHNN and CDR2 is SYGVQD (reference sequence). The CDR3 runs to 15 residues. The CDR3 coding sequence is TGCGCCAGCAGCCGCGAAGGACAGGGTAACTACGAGCAGTACTTC. This gives the protein CASSREGQGNYEQYF.

This sequence joins TRBV6-5 and TRBJ1-5; 7 positions match TRBD1. The CDR3 is 14 residues long. CDR1 is MNHEY and CDR2 is SVGAGI in the germline V gene. The V gene end was trimmed by 8 bases and the J gene end by 3 bases; junction bases not matched to a gene: 7. The CDR3 protein is CASGNRGANQPQHF. The CDR3 bases are TGTGCCAGCGGAAACAGGGGCGCCAATCAGCCCCAGCATTTT.

The chain combines TRBV9 with TRBJ1-2; 7 positions match TRBD1. This CDR3 contains 16 residues. The germline V gene encodes CDR1 SGDLS and CDR2 YYNGEE. Trimming at V came to 3 bases and at J to 4 bases, leaving 12 bases not matched to a gene. The CDR3 bases are TGTGCCAGCAGCGCAAGAGATATTTGGGACAGCTATGGCTACACCTTC. The encoded protein is CASSARDIWDSYGYTF.